Listed here is a single TCR beta chain. The antigen remains undetermined. Using immunoSEQ multiplex PCR, the repertoire was profiled, and TCRdb retains in-frame clones only, with some absent. Found here are fewer than 30,000 clones, 65% to 80% of them singletons; the top ten hold around 0.56%. Described time point: cycle 4 day 1 (C4D1), after six to seven weeks of nivolumab. In every patient, relapse followed autologous stem cell transplantation, while exposure to brentuximab vedotin differed. Magnetic depletion of unwanted cells isolated CD4+ T cells from thawed PBMCs. Germline loops: CDR1 MNHNY, CDR2 SVGAGI (reference sequence). CDR3 size: 14 residues. V lost 8 bases and J 4 bases, leaving 16 bases between the germline ends. The data stem from a study of PD-1 blockade in classical Hodgkin lymphoma. Points from the study as a whole: Why the repertoires differ is still unclear, perhaps disease activity or prior therapy.

The sample here was CD4+ T cells from blood, taken before the fourth cycle of nivolumab. This rearrangement joins TRBV6-6 to TRBJ2-3, with D perhaps TRBD1 (6 bases). The receptor was derived from a human donor with classical Hodgkin lymphoma. The CDR3 protein is CASCWTAESDTQYF. In nucleotides, the CDR3 is TGTGCCAGCTGCTGGACAGCGGAGTCAGATACGCAGTATTTT.